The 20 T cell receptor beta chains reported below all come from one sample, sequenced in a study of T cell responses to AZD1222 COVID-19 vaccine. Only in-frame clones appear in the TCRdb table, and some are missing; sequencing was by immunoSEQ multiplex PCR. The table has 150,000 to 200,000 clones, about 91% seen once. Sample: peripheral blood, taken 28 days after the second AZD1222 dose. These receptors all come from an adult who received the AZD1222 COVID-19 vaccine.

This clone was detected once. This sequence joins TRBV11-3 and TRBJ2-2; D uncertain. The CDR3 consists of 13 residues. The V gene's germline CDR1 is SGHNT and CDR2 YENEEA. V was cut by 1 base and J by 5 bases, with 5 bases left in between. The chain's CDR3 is CASSLAQTGELFF. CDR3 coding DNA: TGTGCCAGCAGCTTAGCGCAAACCGGGGAGCTGTTTTTT. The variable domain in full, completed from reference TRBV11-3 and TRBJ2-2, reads EAGVVQSPRYKIIEKKQPVAFWCNPISGHNTLYWYLQNLGQGPELLIRYENEEAVDDSQLPKDRFSAERLKGVDSTLKIQPAELGDSAVYLCASSLAQTGELFFGEGSRLTVL.

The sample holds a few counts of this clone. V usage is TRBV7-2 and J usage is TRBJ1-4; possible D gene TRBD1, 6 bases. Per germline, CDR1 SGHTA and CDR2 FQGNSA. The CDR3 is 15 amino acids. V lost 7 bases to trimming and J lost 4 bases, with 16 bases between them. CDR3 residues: CASTQGGPNNEKLFF. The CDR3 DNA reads TGTGCCAGCACCCAAGGGGGACCGAATAATGAAAAACTGTTTTTT.

The CDR3 loop reads CASSVTGLTEAFF. As DNA, the CDR3 is TGCGCCAGCAGCGTGACAGGGCTCACTGAAGCTTTCTTT. The V and J genes are TRBV5-1 and TRBJ1-1; 7 bases line up with TRBD1. The CDR3 runs to 13 residues. J gave up 4 bases and V 4 bases, and 4 bases lay outside the gene matches. The V gene's germline CDR1 is SGHRS and CDR2 YFSETQ.

DNA for the CDR3: TGTGCCAGCAGCCAGCCTCTCGGGTTAGGGACTGAAGCTTTCTTT. Protein product: CASSQPLGLGTEAFF. The chain uses TRBV3-1 (or the pseudogene TRBV3-2) and TRBJ1-1; D uncertain. The CDR3 length is 15 residues. Germline assignment: CDR1 LGHDT and CDR2 YNNKEL (reference sequence). V lost 3 bases, J lost 5 bases, and 16 bases lay in between.

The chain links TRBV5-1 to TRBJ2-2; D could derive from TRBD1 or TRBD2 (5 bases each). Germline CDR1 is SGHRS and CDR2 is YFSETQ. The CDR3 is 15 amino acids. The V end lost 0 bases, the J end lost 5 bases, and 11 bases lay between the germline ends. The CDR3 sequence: CASSLVQGGTGELFF. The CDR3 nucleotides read TGCGCCAGCAGCTTGGTCCAGGGCGGGACCGGGGAGCTGTTTTTT.

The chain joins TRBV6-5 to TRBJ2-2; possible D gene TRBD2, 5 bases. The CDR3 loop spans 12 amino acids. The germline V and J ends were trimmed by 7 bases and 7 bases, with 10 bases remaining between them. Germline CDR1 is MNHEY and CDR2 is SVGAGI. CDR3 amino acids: CASTVSVGELFF. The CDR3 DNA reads TGTGCCAGCACGGTTAGCGTCGGGGAGCTGTTTTTT.

CDR3 DNA sequence: TGTGCCAGCAGACGGGACAGGGGGCGTAACACTGAAGCTTTCTTT. It specifies CASRRDRGRNTEAFF. The rearrangement links TRBV6-5 to TRBJ1-1, with TRBD1 matching 12 bases. V was pared by 6 bases and J by 2 bases, with 4 bases of the junction left unmatched. Germline values: CDR1 MNHEY, CDR2 SVGAGI. The CDR3 covers 15 residues.

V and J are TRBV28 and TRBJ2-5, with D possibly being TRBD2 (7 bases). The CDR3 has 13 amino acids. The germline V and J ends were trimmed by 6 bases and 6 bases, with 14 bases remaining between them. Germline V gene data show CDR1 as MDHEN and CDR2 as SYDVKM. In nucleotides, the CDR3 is TGTGCCAGCAGCCCTGTGGGGGGGCAGACCCAGTACTTC. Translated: CASSPVGGQTQYF.

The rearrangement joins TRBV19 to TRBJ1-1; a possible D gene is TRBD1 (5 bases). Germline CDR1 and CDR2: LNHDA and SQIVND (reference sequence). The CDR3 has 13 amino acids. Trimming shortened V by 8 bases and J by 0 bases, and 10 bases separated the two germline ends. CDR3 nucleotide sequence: TGTGCCAGTGGAATGACAGTGAACACTGAAGCTTTCTTT. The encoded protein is CASGMTVNTEAFF.

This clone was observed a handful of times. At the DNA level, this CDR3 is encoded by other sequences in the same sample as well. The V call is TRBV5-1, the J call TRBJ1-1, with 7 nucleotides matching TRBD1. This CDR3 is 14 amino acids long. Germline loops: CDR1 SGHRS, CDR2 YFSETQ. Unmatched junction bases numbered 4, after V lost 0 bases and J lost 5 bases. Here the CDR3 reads CASSLGQGRTEAFF. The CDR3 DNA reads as TGCGCCAGCAGCTTGGGACAGGGTCGAACTGAAGCTTTCTTT.

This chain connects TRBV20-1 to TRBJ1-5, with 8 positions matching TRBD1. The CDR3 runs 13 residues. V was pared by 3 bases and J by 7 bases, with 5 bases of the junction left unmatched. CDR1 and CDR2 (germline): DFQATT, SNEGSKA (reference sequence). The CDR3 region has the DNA TGCAGTGCTAGTCAGGGGGCATCGCAGCCCCAGCATTTT. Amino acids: CSASQGASQPQHF.

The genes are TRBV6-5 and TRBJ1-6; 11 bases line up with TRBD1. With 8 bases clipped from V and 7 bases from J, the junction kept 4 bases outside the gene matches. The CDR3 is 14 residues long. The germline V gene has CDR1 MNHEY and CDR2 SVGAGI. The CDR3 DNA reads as TGTGCCAGCTGGGACAGGGGGGAGAATTCACCCCTCCACTTT. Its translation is CASWDRGENSPLHF.

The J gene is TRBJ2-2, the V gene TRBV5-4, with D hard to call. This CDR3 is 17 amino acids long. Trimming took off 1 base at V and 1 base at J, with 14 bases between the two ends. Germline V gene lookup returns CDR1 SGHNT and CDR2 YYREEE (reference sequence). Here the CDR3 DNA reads TGTGCCAGCAGCTTGTCGGTTGGGTTGGGGAACACCGGGGAGCTGTTTTTT. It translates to CASSLSVGLGNTGELFF.

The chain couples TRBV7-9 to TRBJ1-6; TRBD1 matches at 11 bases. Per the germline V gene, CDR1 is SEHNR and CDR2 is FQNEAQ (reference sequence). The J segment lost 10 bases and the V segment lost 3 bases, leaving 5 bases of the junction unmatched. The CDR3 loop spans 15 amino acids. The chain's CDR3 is CASSFGGTGGSPLHF. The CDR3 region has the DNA TGTGCCAGCAGCTTCGGCGGGACAGGGGGATCACCCCTCCACTTT.

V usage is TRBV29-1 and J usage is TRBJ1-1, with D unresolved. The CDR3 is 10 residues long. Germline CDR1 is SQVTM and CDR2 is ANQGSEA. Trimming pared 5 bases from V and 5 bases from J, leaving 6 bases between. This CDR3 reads CSVRGTEAFF. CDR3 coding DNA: TGCAGCGTTCGGGGAACTGAAGCTTTCTTT.

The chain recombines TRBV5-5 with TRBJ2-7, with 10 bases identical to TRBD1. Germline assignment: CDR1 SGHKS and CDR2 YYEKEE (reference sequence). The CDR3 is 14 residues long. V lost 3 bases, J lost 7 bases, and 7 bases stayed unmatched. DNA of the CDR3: TGTGCCAGCAGCTGGGACAGGGGCGGGAGGGAGCAGTACTTC. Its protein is CASSWDRGGREQYF.

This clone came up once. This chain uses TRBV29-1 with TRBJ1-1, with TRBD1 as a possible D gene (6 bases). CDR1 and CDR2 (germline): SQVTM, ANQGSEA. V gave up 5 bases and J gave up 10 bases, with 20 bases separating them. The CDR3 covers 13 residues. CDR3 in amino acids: CSVRDTPKGGAFF. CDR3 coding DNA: TGCAGCGTTCGGGACACCCCCAAGGGGGGAGCTTTCTTT.

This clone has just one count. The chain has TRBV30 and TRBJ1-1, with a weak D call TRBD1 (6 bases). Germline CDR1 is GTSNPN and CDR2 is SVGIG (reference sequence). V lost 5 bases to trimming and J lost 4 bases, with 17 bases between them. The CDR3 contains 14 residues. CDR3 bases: TGTGCCTGGGCCGGTGACAGGACTCGCACTGAAGCTTTCTTT. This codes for CAWAGDRTRTEAFF.

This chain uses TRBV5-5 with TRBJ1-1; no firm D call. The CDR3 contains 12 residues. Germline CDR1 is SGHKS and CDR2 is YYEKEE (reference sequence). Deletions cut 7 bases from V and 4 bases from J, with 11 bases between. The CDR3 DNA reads TGTGCCAGCTCCCTGGGCAGCACTGAAGCTTTCTTT. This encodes CASSLGSTEAFF.

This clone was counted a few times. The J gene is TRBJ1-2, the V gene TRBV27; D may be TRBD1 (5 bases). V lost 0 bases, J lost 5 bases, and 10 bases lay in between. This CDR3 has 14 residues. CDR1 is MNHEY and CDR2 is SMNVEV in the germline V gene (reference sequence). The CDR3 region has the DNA TGTGCCAGCAGTTTATCGGGGACGAAATATGGCTACACCTTC. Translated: CASSLSGTKYGYTF.